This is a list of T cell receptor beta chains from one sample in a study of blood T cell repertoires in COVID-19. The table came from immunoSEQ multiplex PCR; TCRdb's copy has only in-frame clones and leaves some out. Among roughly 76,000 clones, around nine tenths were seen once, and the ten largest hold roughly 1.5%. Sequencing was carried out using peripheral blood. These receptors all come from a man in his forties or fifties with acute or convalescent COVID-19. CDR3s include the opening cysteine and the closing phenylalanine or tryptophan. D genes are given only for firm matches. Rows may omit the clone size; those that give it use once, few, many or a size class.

CDR3 protein: CAINGGANTGELFF
CDR3 DNA: TGTGCCATCAATGGGGGCGCGAACACCGGGGAGCTGTTTTTT
D gene: .
clone size: .
V gene: TRBV10-3
J gene: TRBJ2-2

CDR3 protein: CASSFGLAVLLSSYNEQFF
CDR3 DNA: TGTGCCAGCAGCTTCGGACTAGCGGTGCTTCTAAGCTCCTACAATGAGCAGTTCTTC
D gene: TRBD2
clone size: .
V gene: TRBV7-9
J gene: TRBJ2-1

CDR3 protein: CASSPGGTYGYTF
CDR3 DNA: TGTGCCAGCAGCCCGGGGGGAACCTATGGCTACACCTTC
D gene: .
clone size: .
V gene: TRBV12-3/TRBV12-4
J gene: TRBJ1-2

CDR3 protein: CASSSGILGYNEQFF
CDR3 DNA: TGTGCCAGTAGTAGCGGGATCTTGGGTTACAATGAGCAGTTCTTC
D gene: .
clone size: .
V gene: TRBV19
J gene: TRBJ2-1

CDR3 protein: CASSLARGTSGSRASYEQYF
CDR3 DNA: TGTGCCAGCAGCTTAGCGCGCGGAACTAGCGGGAGCCGGGCGTCCTACGAGCAGTACTTC
D gene: TRBD2
clone size: .
V gene: TRBV7-6
J gene: TRBJ2-7

CDR3 protein: CARGGCQPQHF
CDR3 DNA: TGTGCCAGGGGGGGGTGTCAGCCCCAGCATTTT
D gene: .
clone size: .
V gene: TRBV6-5
J gene: TRBJ1-5

CDR3 protein: CASSRDRYGYTF
CDR3 DNA: TGTGCCAGCAGCCGGGACAGGTATGGCTACACCTTC
D gene: TRBD1
clone size: .
V gene: TRBV5-4
J gene: TRBJ1-2

CDR3 protein: CASSFGGRDEQYF
CDR3 DNA: TGTGCCAGCAGCTTTGGCGGGAGGGACGAGCAGTACTTC
D gene: TRBD2
clone size: .
V gene: TRBV7-9
J gene: TRBJ2-7

CDR3 protein: CASSSALDSNEKLFF
CDR3 DNA: TGTGCCAGCTCAAGCGCTCTTGACAGTAATGAAAAACTGTTTTTT
D gene: .
clone size: once
V gene: TRBV18
J gene: TRBJ1-4

CDR3 protein: CAIAKGTDSREQYF
CDR3 DNA: TGTGCCATCGCCAAGGGAACGGACTCTCGCGAGCAGTACTTC
D gene: .
clone size: .
V gene: TRBV10-3
J gene: TRBJ2-7

CDR3 protein: CASSPTAGGSYNEQFF
CDR3 DNA: TGTGCCAGCAGCCCCACGGCGGGGGGTTCCTACAATGAGCAGTTCTTC
D gene: TRBD2
clone size: .
V gene: TRBV5-6
J gene: TRBJ2-1

CDR3 protein: CASSLTVNTEAFF
CDR3 DNA: TGCGCCAGCAGCCTAACAGTGAACACTGAAGCTTTCTTT
D gene: .
clone size: .
V gene: TRBV4-1
J gene: TRBJ1-1

CDR3 protein: CAWSVPRSSDYGYTF
CDR3 DNA: TGTGCCTGGAGTGTCCCCCGTAGTTCCGACTATGGCTACACCTTC
D gene: .
clone size: .
V gene: TRBV30
J gene: TRBJ1-2

CDR3 protein: CASSLEVGQGVYETQYF
CDR3 DNA: TGTGCCAGCAGCTTGGAGGTCGGACAGGGGGTTTATGAGACCCAGTACTTC
D gene: TRBD1
clone size: .
V gene: TRBV5-6
J gene: TRBJ2-5

CDR3 protein: CASSSGARMNTEAFF
CDR3 DNA: TGTGCCAGCAGTTCAGGGGCTCGAATGAACACTGAAGCTTTCTTT
D gene: .
clone size: .
V gene: TRBV2
J gene: TRBJ1-1